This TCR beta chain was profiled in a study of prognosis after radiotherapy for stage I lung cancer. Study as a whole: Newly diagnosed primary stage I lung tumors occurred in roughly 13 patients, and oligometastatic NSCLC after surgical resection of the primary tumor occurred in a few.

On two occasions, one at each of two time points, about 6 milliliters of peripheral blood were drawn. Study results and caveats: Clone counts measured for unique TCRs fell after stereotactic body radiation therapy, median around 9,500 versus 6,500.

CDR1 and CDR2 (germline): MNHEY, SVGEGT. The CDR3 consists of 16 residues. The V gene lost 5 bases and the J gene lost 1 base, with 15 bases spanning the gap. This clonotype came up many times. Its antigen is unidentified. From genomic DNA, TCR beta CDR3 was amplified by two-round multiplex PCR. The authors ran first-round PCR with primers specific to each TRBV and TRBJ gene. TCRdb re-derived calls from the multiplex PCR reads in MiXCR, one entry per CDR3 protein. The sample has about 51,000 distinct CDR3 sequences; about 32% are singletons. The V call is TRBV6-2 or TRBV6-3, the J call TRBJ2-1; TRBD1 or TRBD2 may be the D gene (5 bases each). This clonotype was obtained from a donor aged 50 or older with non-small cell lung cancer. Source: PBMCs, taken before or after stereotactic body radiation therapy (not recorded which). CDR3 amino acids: CASSDTGTSSYNEQFF. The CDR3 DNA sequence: TGTGCCAGCAGTGACACCGGGACGTCGTCCTACAATGAGCAGTTCTTC.